The 31 T cell receptor beta chains given below trace back to one sample, sequenced in a study of T cell clonality in common variable immunodeficiency. The repertoire was sequenced with immunoSEQ multiplex PCR; TCRdb's copy has only in-frame clones and lacks some. This sample comprises about 28,000 clones, none seen once only. Whole-study results and caveats: Reportedly, TCR beta sequences from common variable immunodeficiency showed fewer deletions and N-nucleotide insertions.

The antigens for these receptors are not known. The sequencing sample was made of peripheral blood mononuclear cells. The receptors originated from a human donor with common variable immunodeficiency.

This clone has ten or more counts. The read halts 3 residues ahead of the CDR3 end, with the missing end drawn from the germline J gene. The rearrangement joins TRBV6-1 to TRBJ1-4, with TRBD1 matching 9 bases. Germline CDR1 reads MNHNS; CDR2 reads SASEGT. The length of the CDR3 is 15 residues. Germline trimming cut 2 bases from V and 8 bases from J; bases unmatched to any gene: 6. Incomplete CDR3 DNA: TGTGCCAGCAGTGAAACCGGGACAGGGTTCGAAAAA. Its protein is CASSETGTGFEK. The entire CDR3 is CASSETGTGFEKLFF.

This clone has a handful of counts. The read ends 3 residues early relative to the CDR3; the germline J gene fills the gap. The V call is TRBV5-1, the J call TRBJ1-1; D is unclear. Trimming removed 4 bases from V and 0 bases from J, with 7 bases in between. CDR1 SGHRS and CDR2 YFSETQ come from the germline V gene. This CDR3 is built from 13 residues. Partial CDR3 DNA: TGCGCCAGCAGCAACTCCATGAACACTGAA. The encoded protein is CASSNSMNTE. The full CDR3 sequence reads CASSNSMNTEAFF.

This clone was counted between two and nine times. The read ends 3 residues before the CDR3 terminus; that terminus is restored from the germline J gene. V and J are TRBV19 and TRBJ1-1; 7 bases are shared with TRBD1. Germline CDR1 is LNHDA and CDR2 is SQIVND (reference sequence). CDR3 length equals 14 residues. Losses at the gene ends were 5 bases for V and 5 bases for J; bases not matched to a gene: 8. CDR3 region: CASSPTGVWTEAFF. The part of the CDR3 DNA that was read is TGTGCCAGTAGTCCAACAGGGGTATGGACTGAA. Full variable domain (remainder filled in from reference TRBV19 and TRBJ1-1): DGGITQSPKYLFRKEGQNVTLSCEQNLNHDAMYWYRQDPGQGLRLIYYSQIVNDFQKGDIAEGYSVSREKKESFPLTVTSAQKNPTAFYLCASSPTGVWTEAFFGQGTRLTVV.

Worth noting for this clone: The DNA ends 3 residues before the CDR3 does, and the rest of the CDR3 is filled in from the germline J gene. The chain recombines TRBV5-1 with TRBJ2-4; D is perhaps TRBD1 (5 bases). Trimming pared 0 bases from V and 0 bases from J, leaving 13 bases between. In germline, CDR1 is SGHRS, CDR2 YFSETQ. The CDR3 has 17 residues. The CDR3 DNA, read in part, is TGCGCCAGCAGCTTGGCCGCCGGACAACTAGCCAAAAACATT. It yields the protein CASSLAAGQLAKNI. The full CDR3 sequence reads CASSLAAGQLAKNIQYF.

This clone has a count of ten or more. The DNA read from the CDR3 is TGCAGTGCCAAGAGACTAGCGGGAGGGTACAATGAG. It encodes CSAKRLAGGYNE. The entire CDR3 protein reads CSAKRLAGGYNEQFF. V and J are TRBV20-1 and TRBJ2-1, with TRBD2 matching over 14 bases. The CDR3 end is not reached by the read, which stops 3 residues before it; the germline J gene fills it in. Trimming removed 6 bases from V and 4 bases from J; junction bases left unmatched: 5. CDR1 and CDR2 (germline): DFQATT, SNEGSKA (reference sequence). CDR3 length equals 15 residues.

This clone was recorded many times. Sequencing ends 3 residues short of the CDR3 end; the germline J gene provides the rest. The J gene is TRBJ2-3, the V gene TRBV19; D ambiguous. This CDR3 is 13 amino acids long. Germline CDR1 is LNHDA and CDR2 is SQIVND (reference sequence). V was trimmed by 2 bases and J by 6 bases, leaving 9 bases between them. The sequenced part of the CDR3 DNA is TGTGCCAGTAGTATATTCCCGTCTGATACG. Protein sequence: CASSIFPSDT. The CDR3 in its entirety is CASSIFPSDTQYF.

Comments on this clone: The CDR3 extends 3 residues past the end of the read, so its final part is completed from the germline J gene. This chain joins TRBV5-1 and TRBJ2-7, with 8 bases identical to TRBD2. Germline V gene lookup returns CDR1 SGHRS and CDR2 YFSETQ. CDR3 length: 15 residues. J gave up 5 bases and V 0 bases, and 7 bases lay outside the gene matches. CDR3 region: CASSLEAGVWNEQYF. The CDR3 bases that were read are TGCGCCAGCAGCTTGGAAGCGGGAGTCTGGAACGAG.

In its sample, this clone was seen many times. Coverage ceases 3 residues before the CDR3 finishes, and the germline J gene fills in the end. The chain recombines TRBV7-9 with TRBJ1-5; no definite D call. Trimming stripped 1 base from V and 1 base from J, with 8 bases between. This CDR3 is built from 15 residues. Germline CDR1 SEHNR, CDR2 FQNEAQ (reference sequence). CDR3 DNA (partial): TGTGCCAGCAGCTTAGGCGGCACGAGCAATCAGCCC. It translates to CASSLGGTSNQP. From start to end, the CDR3 is CASSLGGTSNQPQHF.

This clone was observed many times. The read ends 3 residues shy of where the CDR3 ends; the end is completed using the germline J gene. The chain recombines TRBV19 with TRBJ2-3, with D possibly matching TRBD1 (6 bases). V dropped 3 bases and J dropped 0 bases, with 10 bases sitting between them. Germline V CDR1 and CDR2: LNHDA, SQIVND (reference sequence). This CDR3 spans 15 amino acids. Here the CDR3 reads CASSMLGASTDTQYF. CDR3 bases read: TGTGCCAGTAGTATGTTGGGGGCTAGCACAGATACG.

This clone was counted many times. The sequence runs out 3 residues before the end of the CDR3; the remainder is reconstructed from the germline J gene. The J gene is TRBJ2-7, the V gene TRBV19; 10 bases match TRBD1. The trim removed 1 base at V and 6 bases at J, leaving 3 bases unmatched. The V gene's germline CDR1 is LNHDA and CDR2 SQIVND (reference sequence). This CDR3 region has 14 residues. The CDR3 reads CASSIVGDRGEQYF. Partial CDR3 DNA: TGTGCCAGTAGTATAGTCGGGGACAGGGGCGAG.

A few counts support this clone. The read gets to within 3 residues of the CDR3 end, and the germline J gene fills in the rest. The chain joins TRBV10-3 to TRBJ2-7; 10 bases line up with TRBD1. Germline lookup yields CDR1 ENHRY and CDR2 SYGVKD. The CDR3 is made up of 13 amino acids. The V gene end was trimmed by 2 bases and the J gene end by 5 bases; junction bases not matched to a gene: 0. Here the CDR3 reads CAISEGQGDEQYF. The sequenced CDR3 bases are TGTGCCATCAGTGAGGGACAGGGGGACGAG.

This clone was seen repeatedly, ten times or more. Read sequence stops 3 residues before the CDR3 end, and the germline J gene provides the missing end. V is TRBV5-6 and J is TRBJ1-4; the match to TRBD1 covers 7 bases. J was trimmed by 5 bases and V by 2 bases; bases with no gene match: 6. CDR3 size: 15 residues. Germline V gene data show CDR1 as SGHDT and CDR2 as YYEEEE. The CDR3 protein is CASSFSPGQNEKLFF. The covered CDR3 bases are TGTGCCAGCAGCTTCTCCCCGGGACAGAATGAAAAA.

The sample holds many counts of this clone. The CDR3 sequence is CASSRGTGEAFF. The covered CDR3 bases are TGTGCCAGCAGCCGTGGGACAGGGGAA. The chain has TRBV7-9 and TRBJ1-1; TRBD1 matches at 9 bases. With the read ending 3 residues before the CDR3 end, the germline J gene is used to fill in that end. This CDR3 spans 12 amino acids. Germline V gene data show CDR1 as SEHNR and CDR2 as FQNEAQ (reference sequence).

On this clone: Read sequence stops 3 residues before the CDR3 end, and the germline J gene provides the missing end. The chain is built from TRBV6-1 and TRBJ2-7; perhaps TRBD1 as D (6 bases). This CDR3 is 13 amino acids long. The ends were cut back, 3 bases at V and 6 bases at J, with 12 bases in the middle. The germline V gene has CDR1 MNHNS and CDR2 SASEGT. The CDR3 sequence is CASSEINRVEQYF. The sequenced CDR3 bases are TGTGCCAGCAGTGAGATCAACAGGGTCGAG.

In regard to this clone: From the germline J gene comes the end of the CDR3, since the read stops 3 residues before it. The rearrangement links TRBV5-1 to TRBJ1-2, with TRBD1 as a possible D gene (5 bases). Trimming cost V 1 base and J 6 bases, with 13 bases left between them. The CDR3 spans 14 residues. The germline gives CDR1 SGHRS, CDR2 YFSETQ. The CDR3 sequence is CASSLQPGGDGYTF. The sequenced CDR3 bases are TGCGCCAGCAGCTTGCAACCGGGAGGGGATGGC.

Only a few counts were recorded for this clone. The read ends 3 residues before the CDR3 terminus; that terminus is restored from the germline J gene. This sequence joins TRBV7-2 and TRBJ2-5; D call uncertain. The CDR3 is 14 amino acids. Between the trimmed V and J ends, which lost 3 bases and 5 bases, there was a span of 13 bases. Per the germline V gene, CDR1 is SGHTA and CDR2 is FQGNSA. CDR3: CASSFSSVVETQYF. The CDR3 DNA, read in part, is TGTGCCAGCAGCTTCTCTTCAGTGGTTGAGACC.

Points on this clone: Read coverage stops 3 residues before the CDR3 terminus; the germline J gene supplies the remainder. This chain uses TRBV18 with TRBJ2-1, with TRBD2 matching 7 bases. V gave up 5 bases and J gave up 1 base; unmatched junction bases: 8. The CDR3 is 16 residues long. The V gene's germline CDR1 is KGHSH and CDR2 LQKENI. Partial CDR3 DNA: TGTGCCAGCTCATTATCCGGACTAGTTTCCTACAATGAG. Translated, it gives CASSLSGLVSYNE. The entire CDR3 reads CASSLSGLVSYNEQFF. Variable domain in full (rest from reference TRBV18 and TRBJ2-1): NAGVMQNPRHLVRRRGQEARLRCSPMKGHSHVYWYRQLPEEGLKFMVYLQKENIIDESGMPKERFSAEFPKEGPSILRIQQVVRGDSAAYFCASSLSGLVSYNEQFFGPGTRLTVL.

This clone was detected ten times or more. The read ends 3 residues before the CDR3 terminus; that terminus is restored from the germline J gene. The genes are TRBV19 and TRBJ1-1; D gene uncertain. CDR1 LNHDA and CDR2 SQIVND come from the germline V gene (reference sequence). The ends were cut back, 5 bases at V and 4 bases at J, with 11 bases in the middle. The CDR3 has 13 amino acids. The CDR3 DNA, read in part, is TGTGCCAGTAGTCCCCCCTTCGGCACTGAA. Amino acids: CASSPPFGTE. The CDR3 as a whole reads CASSPPFGTEAFF.

This clone has a handful of counts. Read data end 3 residues before the CDR3 end; the end is taken from the germline J gene. J is TRBJ2-3 and V is TRBV20-1; D gene uncertain. This CDR3 is built from 13 residues. Trimming stripped 3 bases from V and 0 bases from J, with 7 bases between. CDR1 and CDR2 from the germline V gene are DFQATT and SNEGSKA (reference sequence). CDR3 sequence reads: CSASETSTDTQYF. The sequenced CDR3 bases are TGCAGTGCTAGTGAAACTAGCACAGATACG.

This clone has only a few counts. The read gets to within 3 residues of the CDR3 end, and the germline J gene fills in the rest. The rearrangement uses TRBV5-1 and TRBJ2-7; 7 bases are shared with TRBD1. With 7 bases clipped from V and 5 bases from J, the junction kept 12 bases outside the gene matches. Per the germline V gene, CDR1 is SGHRS and CDR2 is YFSETQ. This CDR3 contains 14 residues. CDR3 amino acids: CASAPAGGSHEQYF. CDR3 bases read: TGCGCCAGCGCCCCGGCAGGGGGAAGCCACGAG.

Comments on this clone: With the read ending 3 residues before the CDR3 end, the germline J gene is used to fill in that end. The chain links TRBV7-6 to TRBJ2-1; possibly TRBD2 for D (6 bases). The CDR3 sequence is 16 residues long. Germline CDR1 is SGHVS and CDR2 is FNYEAQ. The V end lost 5 bases, the J end lost 6 bases, and 20 bases lay between the germline ends. The CDR3 here is CASSPEGLAFRNEQFF. CDR3 bases read: TGTGCCAGCAGCCCAGAGGGGCTAGCGTTTCGCAATGAG.

This clone showed up many times. The read ends 3 residues shy of where the CDR3 ends; the end is completed using the germline J gene. The V and J genes are TRBV19 and TRBJ1-5, with D maybe TRBD1 (5 bases). The CDR3 has 15 residues. Germline CDR1 and CDR2: LNHDA and SQIVND (reference sequence). V was cut by 3 bases and J by 2 bases, with 11 bases left in between. Incomplete CDR3 DNA: TGTGCCAGTAGTATTGGGGGGAACCGCAATCAGCCC. Protein: CASSIGGNRNQP. The entire CDR3 protein reads CASSIGGNRNQPQHF.

The sample holds many counts of this clone. The read terminates 3 residues ahead of where the CDR3 ends, so the germline J gene completes it. This chain uses TRBV20-1 with TRBJ2-7; 9 bases map to TRBD2. The germline CDR1 and CDR2 sequences are DFQATT and SNEGSKA (reference sequence). The CDR3 sequence is 14 residues long. V lost 0 bases, J lost 2 bases, and 2 bases stayed unmatched. CDR3 DNA (partial): TGCAGTGCTAGAGAGGGCGGGAGGGCCTACGAG. Translation: CSAREGGRAYE. The whole CDR3 sequence reads CSAREGGRAYEQYF.

This clone has a handful of counts. The read ends 3 residues shy of where the CDR3 ends; the end is completed using the germline J gene. This chain joins TRBV2 and TRBJ1-1; D is ambiguous. In germline, CDR1 is SNHLY, CDR2 FYNNEI. This CDR3 is 14 amino acids long. V lost 9 bases and J lost 1, with 15 bases in between. This chain's CDR3 is CASRPGIPNTEAFF. The covered CDR3 bases are TGTGCCAGTCGACCGGGGATCCCGAACACTGAA.

This clone was detected ten times or more. The read terminates 3 residues ahead of where the CDR3 ends, so the germline J gene completes it. The chain employs TRBV5-1 and TRBJ2-5; 11 positions agree with TRBD2. V lost 4 bases, J lost 4 bases, and 3 bases stayed unmatched. CDR3 length: 14 residues. CDR1 SGHRS and CDR2 YFSETQ come from the germline V gene. The part of the CDR3 DNA that was read is TGCGCCAGCAGCCAAGGGACTAGCGGAGAGACC. Amino acids: CASSQGTSGET. In full, the CDR3 is CASSQGTSGETQYF.

This clone occurred many times. From the germline J gene comes the end of the CDR3, since the read stops 3 residues before it. The chain employs TRBV7-9 and TRBJ1-1; D possibly corresponds to TRBD1 (6 bases). Deletions cut 3 bases from V and 3 bases from J, with 8 bases between. The CDR3 has 13 residues. Germline V gene data show CDR1 as SEHNR and CDR2 as FQNEAQ (reference sequence). CDR3 DNA, as far as it was read: TGTGCCAGCAGCTTCAAGGGGGACACTGAA. Protein sequence: CASSFKGDTE. The full CDR3 protein reads CASSFKGDTEAFF.

In this sample, this clone turned up many times. The read halts 3 residues ahead of the CDR3 end, with the missing end drawn from the germline J gene. The V gene is TRBV19, the J gene TRBJ1-5; tentatively, D is TRBD1 (5 bases). The CDR3 is 15 amino acids. Trimming left V 5 bases short and J 1 base short, with 12 bases between. Germline V gene data show CDR1 as LNHDA and CDR2 as SQIVND (reference sequence). The sequenced CDR3 bases are TGTGCCAGTAGTTACGGGGGAAAAAGCAATCAGCCC. Its protein is CASSYGGKSNQP. The CDR3 reads in full as CASSYGGKSNQPQHF.

Worth noting for this clone: The sequenced fragment ends 3 residues before the CDR3 boundary, so the rest is inferred from the germline J gene. The rearrangement uses TRBV19 and TRBJ1-1, with 7 nucleotides matching TRBD1. This CDR3 has 14 amino acids. CDR1 and CDR2 (germline): LNHDA, SQIVND (reference sequence). J gave up 1 base and V 9 bases, and 8 bases lay outside the gene matches. The DNA read from the CDR3 is TGTGCCAGCCACCCGGGACAGACGAACACTGAA. It is translated as CASHPGQTNTE. The full-length CDR3 reads as CASHPGQTNTEAFF.

Worth noting for this clone: The CDR3 end falls 3 residues outside the read, so it is completed with the germline J gene. The gene calls are TRBV7-8 and TRBJ2-1, with D perhaps matching TRBD1 (6 bases). The V end was cut by 0 bases, the J end by 6 bases, with 18 bases between. The length of the CDR3 is 17 residues. Germline V CDR1 and CDR2: SGHVS, FQNEAQ. The CDR3 bases that were read are TGTGCCAGCAGCTTAGCAGGACAGTCCTACTACGGCAATGAG. Translating gives CASSLAGQSYYGNE. In full, the CDR3 reads CASSLAGQSYYGNEQFF. Based on the CDR3 plus reference TRBV7-8 and TRBJ2-1, the full variable domain is GAGVSQSPRYKVAKRGQDVALRCDPISGHVSLFWYQQALGQGPEFLTYFQNEAQLDKSGLPSDRFFAERPEGSVSTLKIQRTQQEDSAVYLCASSLAGQSYYGNEQFFGPGTRLTVL.

The table lists this clone with many counts. The observed sequence ends 3 residues before the CDR3 terminus, with the missing tail filled in from the germline J gene. The V call is TRBV30, the J call TRBJ2-4; 8 nucleotides line up with TRBD1. The CDR3 length is 13 residues. After removal of 2 bases from V and 6 bases from J, the junction contained 3 bases not matched to a gene. Germline V gene lookup returns CDR1 GTSNPN and CDR2 SVGIG (reference sequence). The covered CDR3 bases are TGTGCCTGGAGTCCCCAGGGGGCAAACATT. As protein: CAWSPQGANI. The entire CDR3 is CAWSPQGANIQYF.

This clone was found many times. Incomplete CDR3 DNA: TGTGCCAGTAGTATAGACATATTACAGGGGGGACATCAGCCC. Its protein product is CASSIDILQGGHQP. From start to end, the CDR3 is CASSIDILQGGHQPQHF. This chain connects TRBV19 to TRBJ1-5; TRBD1 matches 8 bases. The CDR3 goes on 3 residues after the read ends, and that part is filled in from the germline J gene. J gave up 5 bases and V 0 bases, and 9 bases lay outside the gene matches. In germline, CDR1 is LNHDA, CDR2 SQIVND (reference sequence). The CDR3 totals 17 residues.